Below are 30 T cell receptor beta chains sequenced from a single sample in a study of T cell responses to AZD1222 COVID-19 vaccine. Sequencing used immunoSEQ multiplex PCR; TCRdb keeps in-frame clones, though not all of them. The data show 60,000 to 85,000 clones, with around 84% seen just once and 20% held by the top ten. The sample was peripheral blood, taken on day 0 of AZD1222 vaccination. The receptor set was obtained from an adult in good health.

This clone was seen only a few times. The chain joins TRBV21-1 to TRBJ2-2; no check of the table's D call, TRBD2, against the DNA was made. TRBV21-1 is a listed pseudogene. This CDR3 spans 19 amino acids. The CDR3 region has the DNA TGTGCCAGCAGCAAAGCTCTATCGGAGAGAGCTGTTAGGACCGGGGAGCTGTTTTTT. Translated: CASSKALSERAVRTGELFF.

The rearrangement joins TRBV2 to TRBJ2-1, with D unresolved. The CDR3 sequence is 14 residues long. The germline V and J ends were trimmed by 0 bases and 4 bases, with 7 bases remaining between them. Germline loops: CDR1 SNHLY, CDR2 FYNNEI. CDR3 in amino acids: CASSEAGVYNEQFF. The CDR3 bases are TGTGCCAGCAGTGAAGCTGGGGTTTACAATGAGCAGTTCTTC.

The J gene is TRBJ2-2, the V gene TRBV5-4; D uncertain. The V and J ends lost 0 bases and 5 bases respectively, with 2 bases between them. Germline-derived CDR1 and CDR2 are SGHNT and YYREEE (reference sequence). CDR3 length: 12 amino acids. CDR3 region: CASSLETGELFF. CDR3 bases: TGTGCCAGCAGCTTGGAAACCGGGGAGCTGTTTTTT.

The gene calls are TRBV30 and TRBJ1-1; D not certain. The germline CDR1 and CDR2 sequences are GTSNPN and SVGIG (reference sequence). The CDR3 sequence is 12 residues long. With 0 bases removed from V and 10 bases from J, the gap between germline ends came to 12 bases. CDR3 amino acids: CAWSVLIRSAFF. The CDR3 DNA is TGTGCCTGGAGTGTACTGATACGTTCAGCTTTCTTT.

This rearrangement joins TRBV30 to TRBJ1-5; 8 nucleotides align to TRBD1. This CDR3 spans 13 amino acids. Unmatched junction bases numbered 2, after V lost 0 bases and J lost 7 bases. The germline V gene has CDR1 GTSNPN and CDR2 SVGIG (reference sequence). Here the CDR3 reads CAWSVTGGQPQHF. CDR3 nucleotide sequence: TGTGCCTGGAGTGTAACAGGGGGACAGCCCCAGCATTTT.

The chain uses TRBV18 and TRBJ2-7; 9 nucleotides align to TRBD1. Germline CDR1 is KGHSH and CDR2 is LQKENI. The CDR3 is 14 residues long. After removal of 3 bases from V and 5 bases from J, the junction contained 5 bases not matched to a gene. CDR3 sequence reads: CASSPTDRGNEQYF. CDR3 sequence (DNA): TGTGCCAGCTCACCTACGGACAGGGGAAACGAGCAGTACTTC. The full variable domain, its missing parts supplied by reference TRBV18 and TRBJ2-7, is NAGVMQNPRHLVRRRGQEARLRCSPMKGHSHVYWYRQLPEEGLKFMVYLQKENIIDESGMPKERFSAEFPKEGPSILRIQQVVRGDSAAYFCASSPTDRGNEQYFGPGTRLTVT.

The chain has TRBV9 and TRBJ1-2; 8 bases are shared with TRBD1. Germline V CDR1 and CDR2: SGDLS, YYNGEE. The V gene end was trimmed by 0 bases and the J gene end by 2 bases; junction bases not matched to a gene: 6. The CDR3 is 16 residues long. The CDR3 sequence: CASSVGGTGLNYGYTF. CDR3 sequence (DNA): TGTGCCAGCAGCGTAGGCGGGACAGGACTAAACTATGGCTACACCTTC.

A few counts support this clone. The V and J genes are TRBV6-4 and TRBJ1-1; D may be TRBD1 (5 bases). This CDR3 region has 15 residues. Germline-derived CDR1 and CDR2 are MRHNA and SNTAGT. V gave up 7 bases and J gave up 4 bases, with 19 bases separating them. CDR3 sequence: CASKNLQGASTEAFF. In nucleotides, the CDR3 is TGTGCCAGCAAAAATCTTCAAGGGGCATCCACTGAAGCTTTCTTT.

The DNA of the CDR3 is TGTGCCAGCAGTGAGCGCAGGGAGAATGAGCAGTTCTTC. It translates to CASSERRENEQFF. V and J are TRBV6-1 and TRBJ2-1; TRBD1 or TRBD2 may be the D gene (5 bases each). V gave up 3 bases and J gave up 7 bases, with 10 bases separating them. CDR3 length: 13 amino acids. Per the germline V gene, CDR1 is MNHNS and CDR2 is SASEGT.

The chain has TRBV20-1 and TRBJ1-4, with unresolved D. Germline loops: CDR1 DFQATT, CDR2 SNEGSKA (reference sequence). The CDR3 has 14 amino acids. V was shortened by 3 bases and J by 2 bases, with 10 bases between the two germline ends. The CDR3 DNA reads TGCAGTGCTAGTAAGGGCACGACTAATGAAAAACTGTTTTTT. Translating it yields CSASKGTTNEKLFF.

The CDR3 coding sequence is TGTGCCAGCAGCCTTGCTACAGGGAGGTGGGGGGCTTTCTTT. Translated, it gives CASSLATGRWGAFF. The V call is TRBV3-1 (or the pseudogene TRBV3-2), the J call TRBJ1-1, with D possibly matching TRBD1 (6 bases). Germline loops: CDR1 LGHDT, CDR2 YNNKEL (reference sequence). The V gene lost 4 bases and the J gene lost 11 bases, with 20 bases spanning the gap. This CDR3 has 14 residues.

The rearrangement links TRBV29-1 to TRBJ2-4; the D gene is possibly TRBD1 (5 bases). This CDR3 is built from 13 residues. Germline loops: CDR1 SQVTM, CDR2 ANQGSEA. V dropped 3 bases and J dropped 0 bases, with 6 bases sitting between them. The CDR3 coding sequence is TGCAGCGTTGATCAGGGAGCCAAAAACATTCAGTACTTC. Encoded protein: CSVDQGAKNIQYF.

The chain joins TRBV7-9 to TRBJ2-1; D perhaps matches TRBD1 (5 bases). This CDR3 is built from 13 residues. Germline loops: CDR1 SEHNR, CDR2 FQNEAQ (reference sequence). Trimming removed 4 bases from V and 6 bases from J, with 10 bases in between. CDR3 residues: CASSSTGFNEQFF. In DNA form, the CDR3 reads TGTGCCAGCAGCTCCACAGGATTCAATGAGCAGTTCTTC.

This clone has just a few counts. The chain links TRBV11-3 to TRBJ1-6; 8 nucleotides line up with TRBD1. Per germline, CDR1 SGHNT and CDR2 YENEEA. The CDR3 contains 16 residues. V lost 5 bases to trimming and J lost 3 bases; unmatched junction nucleotides: 6. For the CDR3, the DNA is TGTGCCAGCAGCCCGCAGGGGGCGGGCTATAATTCACCCCTCCACTTT. Encoded protein: CASSPQGAGYNSPLHF.

V is TRBV4-2 and J is TRBJ2-2, with TRBD1 identical over 7 bases. After removal of 6 bases from V and 3 bases from J, the junction contained 4 bases not matched to a gene. In germline, CDR1 is LGHNA, CDR2 YNFKEQ. The CDR3 covers 14 residues. The CDR3 spells CASRHGTDTGELFF. The CDR3 coding sequence is TGTGCCAGCAGACACGGGACAGACACCGGGGAGCTGTTTTTT.

This clone occurred once. The rearrangement joins TRBV6-2 or TRBV6-3 to TRBJ1-5, with 9 bases fitting TRBD1. The CDR3 is made up of 17 amino acids. Per germline, CDR1 MNHEY and CDR2 SVGEGT. After removal of 0 bases from V and 7 bases from J, the junction contained 10 bases not matched to a gene. The CDR3 region has the DNA TGTGCCAGCAGTTACTCCAGGACAGGGGAATTTCGGCAGCCCCAGCATTTT. This codes for CASSYSRTGEFRQPQHF.

The chain recombines TRBV5-6 with TRBJ1-3; weak D call: TRBD1 (6 bases). The germline CDR1 and CDR2 sequences are SGHDT and YYEEEE. The CDR3 runs 15 residues. The V end was cut by 4 bases, the J end by 8 bases, with 19 bases between. In DNA, the CDR3 is TGTGCCAGCAGCCCCTATTCGGGCAGGGGAGACACCATATATTTT. Translated: CASSPYSGRGDTIYF.

The rearrangement joins TRBV7-2 to TRBJ2-5; D is ambiguous. The length of the CDR3 is 16 residues. Trimming took 7 bases from V and 5 from J, leaving 23 bases between them. The germline gives CDR1 SGHTA, CDR2 FQGNSA. CDR3 in DNA: TGTGCCAGCACTCAACAACCAGGCGGACGGTACGAGACCCAGTACTTC. Protein sequence: CASTQQPGGRYETQYF. Together with reference TRBV7-2 and TRBJ2-5, the CDR3 gives the full variable domain: GAGVSQSPSNKVTEKGKDVELRCDPISGHTALYWYRQSLGQGLEFLIYFQGNSAPDKSGLPSDRFSAERTGGSVSTLTIQRTQQEDSAVYLCASTQQPGGRYETQYFGPGTRLLVL.

The chain couples TRBV5-4 to TRBJ2-7, with 9 bases fitting TRBD1. This CDR3 has 15 amino acids. Germline CDR1 is SGHNT and CDR2 is YYREEE (reference sequence). V dropped 0 bases and J dropped 3; count of bases not matched to a gene: 4. Here the CDR3 DNA reads TGTGCCAGCAGCTTGGACGGGACAGGGTTCTACGAGCAGTACTTC. Translation: CASSLDGTGFYEQYF.

The CDR3 is CASSLSAGVETQYF. The CDR3, as DNA: TGTGCCAGCAGCTTATCAGCGGGAGTTGAGACCCAGTACTTC. This chain connects TRBV11-2 to TRBJ2-5, with 8 bases matching TRBD2. With V trimmed by 2 bases and J by 5 bases, 4 bases remained unmatched. CDR1 is SGHAT and CDR2 is FQNNGV in the germline V gene. CDR3 size: 14 residues.

The chain combines TRBV6-8 with TRBJ1-3; D not resolved. From germline, CDR1 is MNHGY and CDR2 SAAAGT. The CDR3 is 14 amino acids. Trimming took 5 bases from V and 0 from J, leaving 8 bases between them. CDR3 residues: CASSQDLSGNTIYF. DNA of the CDR3: TGTGCCAGCAGTCAGGATCTCTCTGGAAACACCATATATTTT.

The chain employs TRBV12-5 and TRBJ2-1; D not resolved. Trimming shortened V by 8 bases and J by 12 bases, and 17 bases separated the two germline ends. The V gene's germline CDR1 is LGHNT and CDR2 FRNRAP. The CDR3 is made up of 12 amino acids. DNA of the CDR3: TGTGCTAGTAACTTAGATTCTAGGGCGCAGTTCTTC. It is translated as CASNLDSRAQFF.

The chain links TRBV29-1 to TRBJ2-1; D may match TRBD1 or TRBD2 (5 bases each). V was cut by 4 bases and J by 7 bases, with 17 bases left in between. Germline V lookup: CDR1 SQVTM, CDR2 ANQGSEA. This CDR3 region has 14 residues. CDR3 in amino acids: CSVAGLGPANEQFF. In DNA form, the CDR3 reads TGCAGCGTTGCGGGGCTTGGTCCGGCTAATGAGCAGTTCTTC.

The chain has TRBV11-2 and TRBJ1-2; TRBD1 might be the D (5 bases). V was trimmed by 2 bases and J by 2 bases, leaving 9 bases between them. Looked up from germline, CDR1 is SGHAT and CDR2 is FQNNGV. There are 14 residues in the CDR3. The DNA for the CDR3 is TGTGCCAGCAGCTTAAGGGCAGGGAACTATGGCTACACCTTC. Encoded protein: CASSLRAGNYGYTF.

The V and J genes are TRBV7-9 and TRBJ2-1; 13 bases line up with TRBD2. Per germline, CDR1 SEHNR and CDR2 FQNEAQ (reference sequence). Trimming cost V 1 base and J 7 bases; bases outside gene matches: 7. The CDR3 loop spans 17 amino acids. CDR3 sequence reads: CASSLGPTSGGDNEQFF. In DNA form, the CDR3 reads TGTGCCAGCAGCTTAGGACCTACTAGCGGGGGGGATAATGAGCAGTTCTTC.

The V call is TRBV7-9, the J call TRBJ2-3, with TRBD2 matching over 10 bases. Trimming took 1 base from V and 3 from J; bases not matched to a gene: 4. The CDR3 runs to 16 residues. Germline CDR1 and CDR2: SEHNR and FQNEAQ (reference sequence). The CDR3 DNA reads as TGTGCCAGCAGCTTAGGGCTAGCGGGAGTGACAGATACGCAGTATTTT. It specifies CASSLGLAGVTDTQYF.

This clone was found a few times. The chain is built from TRBV10-3 and TRBJ2-7, with D perhaps TRBD1 (5 bases). This CDR3 is 16 amino acids long. V gave up 3 bases and J gave up 0 bases, with 15 bases separating them. The germline V gene has CDR1 ENHRY and CDR2 SYGVKD. CDR3 protein: CAISDPGSLSSYEQYF. The CDR3 DNA follows: TGTGCCATCAGTGACCCAGGGTCTCTAAGCTCCTACGAGCAGTACTTC.

This sequence joins TRBV15 and TRBJ1-2; D is undetermined. V was clipped by 1 base and J by 6 bases, with 12 bases between them. CDR1 and CDR2 (germline): LNHNV, YYDKDF (reference sequence). The CDR3 runs 14 residues. CDR3 bases: TGTGCCACCAGCAGAGGCTTACTCCCGGATGGCTACACCTTC. This encodes CATSRGLLPDGYTF.

The V call is TRBV28, the J call TRBJ1-2; D gene ambiguous. The CDR3 length is 11 residues. Per the germline V gene, CDR1 is MDHEN and CDR2 is SYDVKM. Trimming stripped 6 bases from V and 8 bases from J, with 10 bases between. The CDR3 region has the DNA TGTGCCAGCAGCGGGGTCAGAGGCTACACCTTC. As protein: CASSGVRGYTF.

The rearrangement joins TRBV4-1 to TRBJ1-1; D unresolved. Germline V gives CDR1 MGHRA, CDR2 YSYEKL. Trimming shortened V by 4 bases and J by 1 base, and 13 bases separated the two germline ends. This CDR3 is built from 15 residues. CDR3 DNA: TGCGCCAGCAGCCCAAGAGTGACCGCGAACACTGAAGCTTTCTTT. Translation: CASSPRVTANTEAFF.